This is a list of T cell receptor beta chains from one sample in a study of Ad26.COV2.S vaccination and SARS-CoV-2 variants. The repertoire was sequenced with immunoSEQ multiplex PCR; TCRdb's copy has only in-frame clones and lacks some. The sample yields a few hundred thousand clones, around 90% seen once. The input for sequencing was peripheral blood, taken in a trial of Ad26.COV2.S vaccine versus placebo. The receptors stem from a person between 18 and 59 years old who received the Ad26.COV2.S COVID-19 vaccine or a placebo. The CDR3 runs from the conserved cysteine through the conserved F or W. D genes are given only for firm matches. The listing skips clone size in some rows; elsewhere it reads once, few, many or a size class.

clone size: .; V gene: TRBV5-5; D gene: .; J gene: TRBJ2-1; CDR3 DNA: TGTGCCAGCAGCTTGGCAGAGGGGGCCTACAATGAGCAGTTCTTC; CDR3 protein: CASSLAEGAYNEQFF
clone size: .; V gene: TRBV9; D gene: .; J gene: TRBJ2-1; CDR3 DNA: TGTGCCAGCAGCGTAGAAGGCTCTGACTCCTACAATGAGCAGTTCTTC; CDR3 protein: CASSVEGSDSYNEQFF
clone size: .; V gene: TRBV3-1/TRBV3-2; D gene: TRBD2; J gene: TRBJ2-3; CDR3 DNA: TGTGCCAGCAGCCTAAGACTAGCGGGGCGGTCAGATACGCAGTATTTT; CDR3 protein: CASSLRLAGRSDTQYF
clone size: .; V gene: TRBV9; D gene: .; J gene: TRBJ2-1; CDR3 DNA: TGTGCCAGCAGCGTAGGAATGTGGGCCCCCTACAATGAGCAGTTCTTC; CDR3 protein: CASSVGMWAPYNEQFF
clone size: .; V gene: TRBV7-3; D gene: .; J gene: TRBJ1-6; CDR3 DNA: TGTGCCAGCAGCTTAACCGGGGGTTCACCCCTCCACTTT; CDR3 protein: CASSLTGGSPLHF
clone size: once; V gene: TRBV3-1/TRBV3-2; D gene: .; J gene: TRBJ2-5; CDR3 DNA: TGTGCCAGCAGCCAACCTGGGGAATTGTCAGAGACCCAGTACTTC; CDR3 protein: CASSQPGELSETQYF
clone size: .; V gene: TRBV28; D gene: TRBD1; J gene: TRBJ2-2; CDR3 DNA: TGTGCCAGCAGCGCAAAAGGGACAGGGTCCGGGGAGCTGTTTTTT; CDR3 protein: CASSAKGTGSGELFF
clone size: .; V gene: TRBV2; D gene: .; J gene: TRBJ1-6; CDR3 DNA: TGTGCCAGCAGTGAAGATTCGCGCAGGGTGAATTCACCCCTCCACTTT; CDR3 protein: CASSEDSRRVNSPLHF
clone size: .; V gene: TRBV4-1; D gene: .; J gene: TRBJ2-7; CDR3 DNA: TGCGCCAGCAGCCACCCCAGCCGGGGTAGTTACGAGCAGTACTTC; CDR3 protein: CASSHPSRGSYEQYF
clone size: .; V gene: TRBV15; D gene: .; J gene: TRBJ1-1; CDR3 DNA: TGTGCCACCAGCAGAGACCGGCACACTGAAGCTTTCTTT; CDR3 protein: CATSRDRHTEAFF
clone size: .; V gene: TRBV5-5; D gene: .; J gene: TRBJ1-1; CDR3 DNA: TGTGCCAGCAGCTCGTGGGAGGGACTGAACACTGAAGCTTTCTTT; CDR3 protein: CASSSWEGLNTEAFF
clone size: few; V gene: TRBV25-1; D gene: TRBD2; J gene: TRBJ2-5; CDR3 DNA: TGTGCCAGCAGTGAATTCGTTGGCGGGGGGGCCGGTGAGACCCAGTACTTC; CDR3 protein: CASSEFVGGGAGETQYF
clone size: .; V gene: TRBV11-1; D gene: .; J gene: TRBJ2-7; CDR3 DNA: TGTGCCAGCAGCCCCCTAGGATACGAGCAGTACTTC; CDR3 protein: CASSPLGYEQYF
clone size: .; V gene: TRBV6-5; D gene: .; J gene: TRBJ2-2; CDR3 DNA: TGTGCCAGCGGTAGCAGGGGTGACACCGGGGAGCTGTTTTTT; CDR3 protein: CASGSRGDTGELFF
clone size: few; V gene: TRBV27; D gene: TRBD2; J gene: TRBJ2-3; CDR3 DNA: TGTGCCAGCGCCCCTGGCGGGGGGGCCACAGATACGCAGTATTTT; CDR3 protein: CASAPGGGATDTQYF
clone size: .; V gene: TRBV7-2; D gene: .; J gene: TRBJ2-6; CDR3 DNA: TGTGCCAGCAGATCCCGGGCCAACTCTGGGGCCAACGTCCTGACTTTC; CDR3 protein: CASRSRANSGANVLTF
clone size: .; V gene: TRBV13; D gene: .; J gene: TRBJ2-1; CDR3 DNA: TGTGCCAGCAGCCTGGGGGGGCTGGCTCGGAATGAGCAGTTCTTC; CDR3 protein: CASSLGGLARNEQFF
clone size: .; V gene: TRBV10-3; D gene: .; J gene: TRBJ1-1; CDR3 DNA: TGTGCCATCAAGGCTCTACAGGGGAACACTGAAGCTTTCTTT; CDR3 protein: CAIKALQGNTEAFF
clone size: .; V gene: TRBV18; D gene: TRBD2; J gene: TRBJ2-5; CDR3 DNA: TGTGCCAGCTCACCACCGGGACTAGCGGGAGCGGGTGAGACCCAGTACTTC; CDR3 protein: CASSPPGLAGAGETQYF
clone size: .; V gene: TRBV12-2; D gene: .; J gene: TRBJ2-5; CDR3 DNA: TGTGCAAGTCGCTTAGCCGGGCTGTGTGAGACCCAGTACTTC; CDR3 protein: CASRLAGLCETQYF
clone size: few; V gene: TRBV30; D gene: .; J gene: TRBJ1-3; CDR3 DNA: TGTGCCTGGAGTGTATCCGCGATAAGCTCTGGAAACACCATATATTTT; CDR3 protein: CAWSVSAISSGNTIYF
clone size: .; V gene: TRBV7-9; D gene: TRBD1; J gene: TRBJ1-6; CDR3 DNA: TGTGCCAGCAGGGCATCCGGGACAGCCAATTCACCCCTCCACTTT; CDR3 protein: CASRASGTANSPLHF
clone size: .; V gene: TRBV18; D gene: .; J gene: TRBJ2-5; CDR3 DNA: TGTGCCAGCTCACTGGGGGAAGAGACCCAGTACTTC; CDR3 protein: CASSLGEETQYF
clone size: .; V gene: TRBV12-5; D gene: .; J gene: TRBJ2-1; CDR3 DNA: TGTGCTAGTGGTTCCCAGAGGGGCTTGTTAGGTGAGCAGTTCTTC; CDR3 protein: CASGSQRGLLGEQFF
clone size: .; V gene: TRBV6-5; D gene: .; J gene: TRBJ1-1; CDR3 DNA: TGTGCCAGCAGTTACGATCGCTGGGAAAAAGCTTTCTTT; CDR3 protein: CASSYDRWEKAFF
clone size: .; V gene: TRBV4-1; D gene: TRBD2; J gene: TRBJ2-1; CDR3 DNA: TGCGCCAGCAGCCAAGGAGGGACTAGCGGATACAATGAGCAGTTCTTC; CDR3 protein: CASSQGGTSGYNEQFF
clone size: .; V gene: TRBV7-2; D gene: TRBD2; J gene: TRBJ2-1; CDR3 DNA: TGTGCCAGCAGCAGGACTAGTCGATCCTACAATGAGCAGTTCTTC; CDR3 protein: CASSRTSRSYNEQFF
clone size: .; V gene: TRBV18; D gene: TRBD1; J gene: TRBJ1-5; CDR3 DNA: TGTGCCAGCTCATCCCCGGGACAGGGGGCACAGCCCCAGCATTTT; CDR3 protein: CASSSPGQGAQPQHF
clone size: .; V gene: TRBV24-1; D gene: .; J gene: TRBJ1-5; CDR3 DNA: TGTGCCACCAGTGATTTGGACAGCCAGCCCCAGCATTTT; CDR3 protein: CATSDLDSQPQHF
clone size: few; V gene: TRBV4-1; D gene: .; J gene: TRBJ1-4; CDR3 DNA: TGCGCCAGCAGCCAAACACTGACAGCAAACAATGAAAAACTGTTTTTT; CDR3 protein: CASSQTLTANNEKLFF
clone size: .; V gene: TRBV19; D gene: TRBD2; J gene: TRBJ2-1; CDR3 DNA: TGTGCCACACTAGCGGAAGACAATGAGCAGTTCTTC; CDR3 protein: CATLAEDNEQFF
clone size: .; V gene: TRBV10-3; D gene: .; J gene: TRBJ1-2; CDR3 DNA: TGTGCCATCAGCACAACCGGGACACCGAACTATGGCTACACCTTC; CDR3 protein: CAISTTGTPNYGYTF
clone size: .; V gene: TRBV3-1/TRBV3-2; D gene: .; J gene: TRBJ2-3; CDR3 DNA: TGTGCCAGCAGCCTTCCTTTTCCCCGAGATACGCAGTATTTT; CDR3 protein: CASSLPFPRDTQYF
clone size: few; V gene: TRBV5-1; D gene: .; J gene: TRBJ1-3; CDR3 DNA: TGCGCCAGCAGGGGTCAGGGGTTCTCTGGAAACACCATATATTTT; CDR3 protein: CASRGQGFSGNTIYF
clone size: .; V gene: TRBV3-1/TRBV3-2; D gene: .; J gene: TRBJ2-7; CDR3 DNA: TGTGCCAGCAGCCCCGGTGCAGGGAGCTCCTACGAGCAGTACTTC; CDR3 protein: CASSPGAGSSYEQYF
clone size: once; V gene: TRBV6-1; D gene: .; J gene: TRBJ2-7; CDR3 DNA: TGTGCCAGCAGTGAAAGGAGGGGACTCGGATGGTACGAGCAGTACTTC; CDR3 protein: CASSERRGLGWYEQYF
clone size: .; V gene: TRBV11-2; D gene: TRBD1; J gene: TRBJ2-2; CDR3 DNA: TGTGCCAGCTACAACATCGGGACAGGGTTCACCGGGGAGCTGTTTTTT; CDR3 protein: CASYNIGTGFTGELFF
clone size: .; V gene: TRBV20-1; D gene: .; J gene: TRBJ2-2; CDR3 DNA: TGCAGTGCTAGTAGGGGGAGGCACACCGGGGAGCTGTTTTTT; CDR3 protein: CSASRGRHTGELFF
clone size: .; V gene: TRBV11-2; D gene: TRBD2; J gene: TRBJ2-1; CDR3 DNA: TGTGCCAGCAGCTTAGACCCTAGCGGGAGGGACAATGAGCAGTTCTTC; CDR3 protein: CASSLDPSGRDNEQFF
clone size: .; V gene: TRBV7-2; D gene: TRBD1; J gene: TRBJ2-4; CDR3 DNA: TGTGCCAGCAGCGGACAGGGGCTAGGAGTTGGTAGCATTCAGTACTTC; CDR3 protein: CASSGQGLGVGSIQYF
clone size: once; V gene: TRBV19; D gene: .; J gene: TRBJ1-2; CDR3 DNA: TGTGCCAGTAGTCTTGCCTATGGCTACACCTTC; CDR3 protein: CASSLAYGYTF
clone size: .; V gene: TRBV20-1; D gene: TRBD1; J gene: TRBJ1-5; CDR3 DNA: TGCAGTGCTAGTCAGGGGGCCCGTAGCAATCAGCCCCAGCATTTT; CDR3 protein: CSASQGARSNQPQHF
clone size: .; V gene: TRBV5-6; D gene: TRBD1; J gene: TRBJ1-2; CDR3 DNA: TGTGCCAGCAGCTGGGACAGGAGACACTATGGCTACACCTTC; CDR3 protein: CASSWDRRHYGYTF
clone size: .; V gene: TRBV27; D gene: TRBD1; J gene: TRBJ2-1; CDR3 DNA: TGTGCCAGCAGTTTCCGGACCGGGACAGTCACCTACAATGAGCAGTTCTTC; CDR3 protein: CASSFRTGTVTYNEQFF
clone size: .; V gene: TRBV11-2; D gene: TRBD2; J gene: TRBJ2-1; CDR3 DNA: TGTGCCAGCAGCAGAGGACTAGCGGGACCTTATGAGCAGTTCTTC; CDR3 protein: CASSRGLAGPYEQFF
clone size: .; V gene: TRBV2; D gene: .; J gene: TRBJ2-7; CDR3 DNA: TGTGCCAGCATGGTGGCTTCCCGCGAGCAGTACTTC; CDR3 protein: CASMVASREQYF
clone size: .; V gene: TRBV7-9; D gene: TRBD1; J gene: TRBJ2-7; CDR3 DNA: TGTGCCAGCAGCTTCGGGACAGGGACCTACGAGCAGTACTTC; CDR3 protein: CASSFGTGTYEQYF
clone size: .; V gene: TRBV27; D gene: .; J gene: TRBJ2-2; CDR3 DNA: TGTGCCAGCAGTCCCCCCGGGGCCCTAGAAGACACCGGGGAGCTGTTTTTT; CDR3 protein: CASSPPGALEDTGELFF
clone size: .; V gene: TRBV6-5; D gene: TRBD1; J gene: TRBJ1-2; CDR3 DNA: TGTGCCAGCACTCCAGGGGGACAGTATGGCTACACCTTC; CDR3 protein: CASTPGGQYGYTF
clone size: .; V gene: TRBV7-9; D gene: TRBD1; J gene: TRBJ1-4; CDR3 DNA: TGTGCCAGCAGCCTACAGGGGGCCGGTGAAAAACTGTTTTTT; CDR3 protein: CASSLQGAGEKLFF
clone size: .; V gene: TRBV7-8; D gene: TRBD1; J gene: TRBJ2-7; CDR3 DNA: TGTGCCAGCAGCTTAGGGACAGGGATCGCCTACGAGCAGTACTTC; CDR3 protein: CASSLGTGIAYEQYF
clone size: once; V gene: TRBV10-3; D gene: .; J gene: TRBJ2-3; CDR3 DNA: TGTGCCATCAGTGAGTCAGGACAAGGCACAGATACGCAGTATTTT; CDR3 protein: CAISESGQGTDTQYF